The TCR beta chain under discussion was sequenced for a study of T cells after posttransplantation cyclophosphamide. Study-level results: TRB overlap between skin or GI tissue T cells and blood was limited. Recipient CMV seropositivity and CMV reactivation strongly tracked TRB clonality. Donor-recipient repertoire similarity was low at 1-2 months, rising over year one.

Peripheral blood was collected from the related graft donor on the marrow donation day. Some clones are missing from TCRdb's copy, which holds only in-frame ones; the method was immunoSEQ multiplex PCR. The sample lists about 66,000 clones, around 93% occurring once. This clone was counted between two and nine times. Its antigen is currently unknown. V was clipped by 5 bases and J by 5 bases, with 17 bases between them. The germline CDR1 and CDR2 sequences are SGHRS and YFSETQ. The CDR3 totals 15 residues. Sequenced sample: PBMCs. The receptor's source is a woman in her thirties in good health and a related stem cell transplant donor. The chain has TRBV5-1 and TRBJ2-1; D could derive from TRBD1 or TRBD2 (6 bases each). CDR3 coding DNA: TGCGCCAGCAGTCGACGAATAGGGGGGAACAATGAGCAGTTCTTC. Translating gives CASSRRIGGNNEQFF.